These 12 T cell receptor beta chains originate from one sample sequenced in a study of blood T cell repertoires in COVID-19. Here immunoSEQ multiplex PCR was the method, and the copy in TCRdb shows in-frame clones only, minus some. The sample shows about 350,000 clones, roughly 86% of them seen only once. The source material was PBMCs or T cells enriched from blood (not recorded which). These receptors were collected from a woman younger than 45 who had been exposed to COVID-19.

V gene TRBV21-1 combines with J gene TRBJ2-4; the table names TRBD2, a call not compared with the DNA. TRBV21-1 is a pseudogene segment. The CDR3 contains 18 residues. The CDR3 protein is CASVREMTSRALKNIQYF. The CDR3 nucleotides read TGTGCCAGCGTCCGCGAGATGACTAGCAGGGCCCTGAAAAACATTCAGTACTTC.

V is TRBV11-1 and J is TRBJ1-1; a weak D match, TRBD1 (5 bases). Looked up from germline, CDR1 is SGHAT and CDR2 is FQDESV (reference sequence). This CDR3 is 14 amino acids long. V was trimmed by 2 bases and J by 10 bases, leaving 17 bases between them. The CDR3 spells CASSLLARGDGAFF. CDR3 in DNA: TGTGCCAGCAGCTTATTGGCGCGGGGGGACGGAGCTTTCTTT. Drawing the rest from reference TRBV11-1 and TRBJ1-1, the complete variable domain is EAEVAQSPRYKITEKSQAVAFWCDPISGHATLYWYRQILGQGPELLVQFQDESVVDDSQLPKDRFSAERLKGVDSTLKIQPAELGDSAMYLCASSLLARGDGAFFGQGTRLTVV.

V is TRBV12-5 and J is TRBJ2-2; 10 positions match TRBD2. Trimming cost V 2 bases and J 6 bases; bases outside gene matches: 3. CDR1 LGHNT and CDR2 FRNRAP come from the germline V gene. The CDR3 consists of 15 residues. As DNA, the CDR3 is TGTGCTAGTGGTTTGCTAGCGGGAGTGTCCGGGGAGCTGTTTTTT. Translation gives CASGLLAGVSGELFF.

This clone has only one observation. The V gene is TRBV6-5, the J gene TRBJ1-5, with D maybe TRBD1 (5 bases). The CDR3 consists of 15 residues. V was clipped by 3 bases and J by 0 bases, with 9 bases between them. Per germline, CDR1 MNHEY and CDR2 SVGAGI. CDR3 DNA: TGTGCCAGCAGTTATTCAGGGAATAGCAATCAGCCCCAGCATTTT. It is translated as CASSYSGNSNQPQHF.

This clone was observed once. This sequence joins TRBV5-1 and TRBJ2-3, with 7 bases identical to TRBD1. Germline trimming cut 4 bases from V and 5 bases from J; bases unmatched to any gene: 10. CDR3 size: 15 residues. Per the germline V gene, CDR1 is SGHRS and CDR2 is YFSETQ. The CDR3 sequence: CASSPADRRIDTQYF. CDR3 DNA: TGCGCCAGCAGCCCGGCGGACAGGAGGATAGATACGCAGTATTTT.

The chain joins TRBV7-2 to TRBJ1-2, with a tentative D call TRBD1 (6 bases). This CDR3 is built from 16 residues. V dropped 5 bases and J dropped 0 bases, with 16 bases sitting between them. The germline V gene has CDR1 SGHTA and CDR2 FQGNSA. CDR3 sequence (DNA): TGTGCCAGCAGCCTCGGGGGGGGCGCGGCTAACTATGGCTACACCTTC. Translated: CASSLGGGAANYGYTF.

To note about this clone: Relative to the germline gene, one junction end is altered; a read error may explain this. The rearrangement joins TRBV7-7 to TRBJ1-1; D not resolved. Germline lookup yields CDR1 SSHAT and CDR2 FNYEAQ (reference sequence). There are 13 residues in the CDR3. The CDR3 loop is CASSSGPNTEAFF. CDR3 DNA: TGTGCTAGCAGCTCAGGCCCGAACACTGAAGCTTTCTTT.

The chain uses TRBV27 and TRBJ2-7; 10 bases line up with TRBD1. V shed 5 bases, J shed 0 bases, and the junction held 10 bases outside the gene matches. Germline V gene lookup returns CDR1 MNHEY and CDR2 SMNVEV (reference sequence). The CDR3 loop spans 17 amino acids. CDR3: CASSPFPGQGSSYEQYF. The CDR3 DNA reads TGTGCCAGCAGTCCCTTCCCGGGACAGGGGTCCTCCTACGAGCAGTACTTC.

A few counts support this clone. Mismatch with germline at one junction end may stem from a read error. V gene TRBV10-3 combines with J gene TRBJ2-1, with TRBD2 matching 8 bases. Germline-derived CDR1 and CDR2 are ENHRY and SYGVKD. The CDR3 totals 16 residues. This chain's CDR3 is CANSQQAGVGPHEQFF. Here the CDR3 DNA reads TGTGCCAACAGTCAACAAGCGGGAGTCGGACCCCATGAGCAGTTCTTC.

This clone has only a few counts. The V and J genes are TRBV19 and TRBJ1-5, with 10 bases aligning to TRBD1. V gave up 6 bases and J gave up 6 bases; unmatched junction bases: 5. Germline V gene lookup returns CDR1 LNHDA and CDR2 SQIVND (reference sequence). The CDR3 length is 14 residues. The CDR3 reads CASSTTGGFQPQHF. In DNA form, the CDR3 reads TGTGCCAGTAGCACGACAGGGGGCTTTCAGCCCCAGCATTTT.

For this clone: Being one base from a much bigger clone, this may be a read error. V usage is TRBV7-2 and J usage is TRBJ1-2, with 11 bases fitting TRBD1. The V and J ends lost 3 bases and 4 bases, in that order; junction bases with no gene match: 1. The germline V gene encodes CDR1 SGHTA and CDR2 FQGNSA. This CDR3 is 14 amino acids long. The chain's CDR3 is CASSLGQGGYGYTF. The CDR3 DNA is TGTGCCAGCAGCTTGGGACAGGGGGGCTATGGCTACACCTTC. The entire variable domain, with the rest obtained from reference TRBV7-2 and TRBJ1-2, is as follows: GAGVSQSPSNKVTEKGKDVELRCDPISGHTALYWYRQSLGQGLEFLIYFQGNSAPDKSGLPSDRFSAERTGGSVSTLTIQRTQQEDSAVYLCASSLGQGGYGYTFGSGTRLTVV.

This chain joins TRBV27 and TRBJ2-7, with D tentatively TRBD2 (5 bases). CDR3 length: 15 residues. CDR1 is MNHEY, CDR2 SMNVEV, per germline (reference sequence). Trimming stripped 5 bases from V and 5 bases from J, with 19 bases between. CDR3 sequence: CASSPLLSGLDEQYF. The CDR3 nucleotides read TGTGCCAGCAGTCCACTTTTATCGGGGTTAGACGAGCAGTACTTC.